This T cell receptor (beta chain) was identified in a study of memory CD4+ T cells and cytomegalovirus serostatus. Original methodology: Out-of-frame sequences were removed, leaving 2 million to 2.5 million distinct TCRbeta sequences. Clones were sequenced by immunoSEQ multiplex PCR, and TCRdb holds only the in-frame ones, with some missing. The V and J calls and the clone size are those of that table, but D and trimming were determined from the DNA. The sample lists approximately 60,000 clones; approximately 78% were seen once. Single viable CD3+CD4+CD8-CD45RO+ cells were sorted as the memory CD4+ T cells. Germline CDR1 reads SGDLS; CDR2 reads YYNGEE. CDR3 size: 17 residues. V lost 0 bases to trimming and J lost 2 bases; unmatched junction nucleotides: 5.

This chain links TRBV9 with TRBJ2-7; 13 bases map to TRBD2. The sample consisted of memory CD4+ T cells from blood. This TCR was recovered from an adult in good health and CMV-seronegative. CDR3: CASSVGTSGRSAYEQYF. DNA for the CDR3: TGTGCCAGCAGCGTAGGGACTAGCGGGAGATCGGCCTACGAGCAGTACTTC.